This is a list of T cell receptor beta chains from one sample in a study of blood T cell repertoires in COVID-19. Sequencing was performed with immunoSEQ multiplex PCR; in TCRdb, only in-frame clones are kept and a portion is missing. Of some 180,000 clones in the sample, approximately 80% were seen once. The specimen sequenced was peripheral blood. Every receptor here comes from a woman between 40 and 55 years old with COVID-19, enrolled during active disease. CDR3s include the opening cysteine and the closing phenylalanine or tryptophan. Fields, in order: D gene, clone size, V gene, J gene, CDR3 DNA, CDR3 protein. D genes are given only for firm matches. Clone size, where shown, is once, few, many, or a class for clones that have expanded.

TRBD1	NA	TRBV19	TRBJ1-1	TGTGCCAGCAGAGCTCAGGGGGTGGACACTGAAGCTTTCTTT	CASRAQGVDTEAFF
NA	NA	TRBV20-1	TRBJ1-2	TGCAGTGCTGACTCTCTTAGGGGCTACACCTTC	CSADSLRGYTF
NA	NA	TRBV6-5	TRBJ1-1	TGTGCCAGCAGTTACGTCGATGGCGACTCTGAAGCTTTCTTT	CASSYVDGDSEAFF
NA	NA	TRBV5-1	TRBJ2-6	TGCGCCAGCAGCTTAATTAGCGGAAAGGCGGGTGGGGCCAACGTCCTGACTTTC	CASSLISGKAGGANVLTF
TRBD2	NA	TRBV5-1	TRBJ2-7	TGCGCCAGCAGCTTGCGCTTACTAGCGGAAAGCTCCTACGAGCAGTACTTC	CASSLRLLAESSYEQYF
NA	NA	TRBV10-3	TRBJ1-1	TGTGCCATCAGTGAGTCCGGGACTAGGAGCACTGAAGCTTTCTTT	CAISESGTRSTEAFF
NA	NA	TRBV3-1/TRBV3-2	TRBJ2-7	TGTGCCAGCAACAGGGGCGGGGCCTACGAGCAGTACTTC	CASNRGGAYEQYF
TRBD1	NA	TRBV7-9	TRBJ1-1	TGTGCCAGCAGCTCAGCCTCCGGGACAGTCAATAGGGCCACTGAAGCTTTCTTT	CASSSASGTVNRATEAFF
TRBD2	NA	TRBV28	TRBJ2-3	TGTGCCAGCGAACTAGCGGGAAATACGCAGTATTTT	CASELAGNTQYF
NA	NA	TRBV11-3	TRBJ1-2	TGTGCCAGCAGCTTAGTTTCGGGGGAAGGCTACACCTTC	CASSLVSGEGYTF
TRBD1	NA	TRBV5-1	TRBJ1-3	TGCGCCAGCAGCTTGGAGGGACAGGCCAGATATTTT	CASSLEGQARYF
TRBD1	NA	TRBV19	TRBJ2-7	TGTGCCAGTAGTATTCGTGGACAGGCGGGTGTTAGCGAGCAGTACTTC	CASSIRGQAGVSEQYF
TRBD1	NA	TRBV7-8	TRBJ1-1	TGTGCCAGCAGCGGGGGACAGTATAACACTGAAGCTTTCTTT	CASSGGQYNTEAFF
NA	NA	TRBV28	TRBJ2-7	TGTGCCAGCAGTTTACCACCCGGGAGTTTTAGTGGGTACGAGCAGTACTTC	CASSLPPGSFSGYEQYF
NA	NA	TRBV28	TRBJ1-1	TGTGCCAGCAGTTCGGACAGCCTTAACACTGAAGCTTTCTTT	CASSSDSLNTEAFF
NA	NA	TRBV27	TRBJ1-2	TGTGCCAGCAGCCCTGGGGGGGCGGGCTATGGCTACACCTTC	CASSPGGAGYGYTF
TRBD1	NA	TRBV24-1	TRBJ2-7	TGTGCCACCAGTGCCACCGGGACAGGAAAACACTACGAGCAGTACTTC	CATSATGTGKHYEQYF
TRBD2	once	TRBV2	TRBJ2-5	TGTGCCAGCAGGCCCCAACGGGGGGGAAGGCAAGAGACCCAGTACTTC	CASRPQRGGRQETQYF
NA	NA	TRBV25-1	TRBJ1-6	TGTGCCAGCAAGGGGGGGAGTTCACCCCTCCACTTT	CASKGGSSPLHF
TRBD1	NA	TRBV15	TRBJ1-2	TGTGCCACCAGCAGAGGACAGGGAACGGTCTATGGCTACACCTTC	CATSRGQGTVYGYTF
TRBD2	NA	TRBV20-1	TRBJ2-3	TGCAGTGCTAGTAACAGCGGGGGGGCCGGGGATACGCAGTATTTT	CSASNSGGAGDTQYF
NA	NA	TRBV12-2	TRBJ1-5	TGTGCAAGTCGCTTAGCGGCAGGGGAAGATGGCAATCAGCCCCAGCATTTT	CASRLAAGEDGNQPQHF
TRBD1	NA	TRBV5-1	TRBJ2-1	TGCGCCAGCAGCTTGGGACAGGGGAGCTACAATGAGCAGTTCTTC	CASSLGQGSYNEQFF
TRBD1	few	TRBV15	TRBJ1-1	TGTGCCACCACGTTTACAGGGGGCACTGAAGCTTTCTTT	CATTFTGGTEAFF
TRBD2	once	TRBV7-3	TRBJ2-7	TGTGCCAGCAGCTCTAGCGGGAGGGCCTCCTACGAGCAGTACTTC	CASSSSGRASYEQYF
NA	NA	TRBV4-2	TRBJ2-2	TGTGCCAGCAGCCAAGGCGGGACAGCCTTGAACACCGGGGAGCTGTTTTTT	CASSQGGTALNTGELFF
TRBD1	few	TRBV4-2	TRBJ1-3	TGTGCCAGCAGCCAAGGGGTAGATGTTGTGGGACAGGGGAGGACCATATATTTT	CASSQGVDVVGQGRTIYF
NA	NA	TRBV15	TRBJ2-1	TGTGCCACCAGCAGAGATCGCCCAGGTGAGCAGTTCTTC	CATSRDRPGEQFF
TRBD1	NA	TRBV6-4	TRBJ1-2	TGTGCCAGCAGCCTTACAGGGGGACTTAACTATGGCTACACCTTC	CASSLTGGLNYGYTF
NA	NA	TRBV7-9	TRBJ1-2	TGTGCCAGCAGCATGGGAGGGGACCATGGCTACACCTTC	CASSMGGDHGYTF
NA	NA	TRBV18	TRBJ1-5	TGTGCCAGCTCCATTAAGTTTTCCGGACAGATTAATCAGCCCCAGCATTTT	CASSIKFSGQINQPQHF
TRBD1	NA	TRBV5-1	TRBJ1-1	TGCGCCAGCAGCTTCGAGACAGGGGTGAACACTGAAGCTTTCTTT	CASSFETGVNTEAFF
NA	NA	TRBV6-4	TRBJ2-1	TGTGCCAGCAGTGAGGAAAGTGGGGGGTACAATGAGCAGTTCTTC	CASSEESGGYNEQFF
NA	once	TRBV18	TRBJ2-7	TGTGCCAGCTCACCCACAGAGGGAGCCCGAGGAGAGCAGTACTTC	CASSPTEGARGEQYF
TRBD1	NA	TRBV2	TRBJ1-2	TGTGCCAGACTCCGGGACAGGGGGCATAACTATGGCTACACCTTC	CARLRDRGHNYGYTF
NA	once	TRBV10-3	TRBJ2-5	TGTGCCATCAGGGCGTTCGGGAACCAAGAGACCCAGTACTTC	CAIRAFGNQETQYF
NA	NA	TRBV13	TRBJ1-5	TGTGCCAGCAGCGTCCTCAATCAGCCCCAGCATTTT	CASSVLNQPQHF
NA	NA	TRBV29-1	TRBJ2-4	TGCAGCGCCGGGACTCTAGCCAAAAACATTCAGTACTTC	CSAGTLAKNIQYF
TRBD1	NA	TRBV6-5	TRBJ1-6	TGTGCCAGCAGCTGGACAGGGGGAGGTTCACCCCTCCACTTT	CASSWTGGGSPLHF
NA	NA	TRBV11-2	TRBJ1-3	TGTGCCAGCAGCTTAGTCGGTCCTTCTGGAAACACCATATATTTT	CASSLVGPSGNTIYF
NA	NA	TRBV6-5	TRBJ1-6	TGTGCCAGCAGTCCGCGGCTCGGATATAATTCACCCCTCCACTTT	CASSPRLGYNSPLHF
NA	few	TRBV29-1	TRBJ2-3	TGCAGCGTTGACGCTCAGGGGCCTCGCACAGATACGCAGTATTTT	CSVDAQGPRTDTQYF
TRBD1	NA	TRBV6-4	TRBJ1-3	TGTGCCAGCAGTGACTCGGCAGGGGGTGGAAACACCATATATTTT	CASSDSAGGGNTIYF
TRBD2	NA	TRBV2	TRBJ2-1	TGTGCCAGCAGTGTCGGGACTAGTCGAGGACATGAGCAGTTCTTC	CASSVGTSRGHEQFF
NA	NA	TRBV21-1	TRBJ2-1	TGTGCCAGCAGCAAAGTCGAAGGGACAGGACAGTTCTTC	CASSKVEGTGQFF
TRBD2	NA	TRBV3-1/TRBV3-2	TRBJ2-5	TGTGCCAGCAGCCAAGGAACTAGCGGGGGGAAGACCCAGTACTTC	CASSQGTSGGKTQYF
TRBD1	NA	TRBV7-8	TRBJ2-7	TGTGCCAGCAGCTTAGGGGACAGAAACTCCTACGAGCAGTACTTC	CASSLGDRNSYEQYF
NA	NA	TRBV25-1	TRBJ1-1	TGTGCCAGCAGCCGCCGGGGAGACACTGAAGCTTTCTTT	CASSRRGDTEAFF
TRBD1	NA	TRBV19	TRBJ2-1	TGTGCCAGTAAGGGGACAGGGAGGGATGAGCAGTTCTTC	CASKGTGRDEQFF
NA	NA	TRBV5-4	TRBJ1-1	TGTGCCAGCAGCTTGATGGCAGGGCTAATAGGCACTGAAGCTTTCTTT	CASSLMAGLIGTEAFF